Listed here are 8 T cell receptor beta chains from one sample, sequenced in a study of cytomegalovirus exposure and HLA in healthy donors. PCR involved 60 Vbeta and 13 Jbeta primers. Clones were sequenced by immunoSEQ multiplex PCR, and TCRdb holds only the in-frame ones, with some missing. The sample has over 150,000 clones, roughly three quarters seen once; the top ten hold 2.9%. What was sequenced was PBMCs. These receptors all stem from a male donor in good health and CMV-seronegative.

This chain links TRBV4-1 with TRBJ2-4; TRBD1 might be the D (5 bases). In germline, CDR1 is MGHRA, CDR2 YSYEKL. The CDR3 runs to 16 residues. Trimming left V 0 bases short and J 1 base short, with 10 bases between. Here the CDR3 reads CASSQDVNRAKNIQYF. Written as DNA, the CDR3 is TGCGCCAGCAGCCAAGATGTGAACAGGGCCAAAAACATTCAGTACTTC.

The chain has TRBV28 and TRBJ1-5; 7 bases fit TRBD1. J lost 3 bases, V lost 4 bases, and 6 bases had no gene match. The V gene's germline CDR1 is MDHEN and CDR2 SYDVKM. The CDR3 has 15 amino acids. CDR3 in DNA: TGTGCCAGCAGTTCCCAGGGGGTCCTCAATCAGCCCCAGCATTTT. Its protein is CASSSQGVLNQPQHF.

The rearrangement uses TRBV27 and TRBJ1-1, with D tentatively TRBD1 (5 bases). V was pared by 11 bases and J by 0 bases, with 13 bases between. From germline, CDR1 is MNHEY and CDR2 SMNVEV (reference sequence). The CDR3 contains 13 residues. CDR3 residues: CAASRGVNTEAFF. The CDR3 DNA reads TGTGCCGCAAGTAGGGGTGTGAACACTGAAGCTTTCTTT.

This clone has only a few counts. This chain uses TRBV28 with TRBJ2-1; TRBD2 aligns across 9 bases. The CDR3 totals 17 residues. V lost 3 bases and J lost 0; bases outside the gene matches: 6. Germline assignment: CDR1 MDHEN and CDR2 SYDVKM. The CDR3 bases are TGTGCCAGCAGTTTCCCGGATAGCGGGAGCTCCTACAATGAGCAGTTCTTC. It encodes CASSFPDSGSSYNEQFF.

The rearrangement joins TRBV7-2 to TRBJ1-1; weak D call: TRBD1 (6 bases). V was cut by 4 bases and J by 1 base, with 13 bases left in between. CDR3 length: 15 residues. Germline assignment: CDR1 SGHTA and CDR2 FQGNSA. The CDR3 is CASSSDRDTNTEAFF. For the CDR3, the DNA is TGTGCCAGCAGCTCCGACCGGGACACGAACACTGAAGCTTTCTTT.

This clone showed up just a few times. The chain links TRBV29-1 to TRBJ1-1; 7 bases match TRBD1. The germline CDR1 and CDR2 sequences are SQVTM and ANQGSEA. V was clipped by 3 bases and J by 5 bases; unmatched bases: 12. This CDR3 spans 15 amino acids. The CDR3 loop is CSVEGQGGIGTEAFF. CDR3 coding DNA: TGCAGCGTTGAGGGGCAGGGGGGTATCGGTACTGAAGCTTTCTTT.

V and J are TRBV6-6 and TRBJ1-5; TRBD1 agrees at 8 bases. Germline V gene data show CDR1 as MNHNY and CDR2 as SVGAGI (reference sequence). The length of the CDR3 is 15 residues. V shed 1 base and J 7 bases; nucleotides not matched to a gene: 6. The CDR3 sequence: CASSYLDRGAQPQHF. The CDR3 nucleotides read TGTGCCAGCAGTTACTTAGACAGGGGTGCCCAGCCCCAGCATTTT.

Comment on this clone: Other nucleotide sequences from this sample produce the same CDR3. In DNA form, the CDR3 reads TGTGCCAGCAGTTCGGGACAGGGCGGCACAGATACGCAGTATTTT. This encodes CASSSGQGGTDTQYF. This chain uses TRBV6-6 with TRBJ2-3, with 9 bases lining up with TRBD1. The J segment lost 1 base and the V segment lost 4 bases, leaving 3 bases of the junction unmatched. Germline V CDR1 and CDR2: MNHNY, SVGAGI (reference sequence). CDR3 size: 15 residues.